The sequence of this T cell receptor (beta chain) was determined in a study of T cells after yellow fever vaccination. Across the whole study: In the case of low-cell-number fractions, SMART-Seq v4 Ultra Low Input was used for preparation. General observations from the study: A large majority of primary-vaccination clones showed up again after the booster (around 96% CD4, 75% to 90% CD8). The secondary response was weaker but peaked faster, day 5 versus 15.

In making TCR cDNA, 5'RACE template switching added a universal primer site and UMIs to it. TCRdb reanalysed the 5' RACE reads using MiXCR and keeps one entry per CDR3 protein. Of about 73,000 distinct CDR3 sequences listed, approximately 8% are singletons. CDR3 size: 16 residues. J gave up 5 bases and V 9 bases, and 19 bases lay outside the gene matches. Germline lookup yields CDR1 MRHNA and CDR2 SNTAGT. Details on this clonotype: Its antigen remains unidentified.

The genes are TRBV6-4 and TRBJ2-7; 7 bases agree with TRBD2. Sequencing was performed on CD8+ T cells sorted from PBMCs, taken on the day of the yellow fever booster vaccination. This sequence originates from a man aged 25-45 years who received the YFV17D yellow fever vaccine. The CDR3 protein is CASGGSGASDFHEQYF. In DNA, the CDR3 is TGTGCCAGTGGTGGGAGCGGGGCTAGCGATTTCCACGAGCAGTACTTC.